This TCR beta chain was identified in a study of metastatic and nonmetastatic thyroid tumors. Study details: Malignant thyroid and benign thyroid patients provided blood and tumor or nodule tissue whose repertoires were compared.

None of the patients had undergone any treatment ahead of thyroid surgery. The study's findings and limits: Significantly greater TCR beta diversity was reportedly found in malignant thyroid tumors than in benign nodules (in blood and tumor).

This clone was seen a handful of times. What it binds is not known. In the authors' workflow: Using the CDR3 differences seen across clinicopathological groups, the authors built a distant-metastasis classifier for papillary thyroid cancer, which was meant to discriminate distant-metastatic patients. With MiXCR, TCRdb reprocessed the PCR reads. Here the V and J calls rest on TCRdb's processing, not on the authors' analysis. The data show approximately 10,000 clones, roughly 30% seen once. The germline V gene encodes CDR1 LNHDA and CDR2 SQIVND (reference sequence). This CDR3 is built from 15 residues. The ends were cut back, 5 bases at V and 3 bases at J, with 17 bases in the middle.

The TCR was taken from a male donor with papillary thyroid cancer or a benign thyroid nodule (not recorded which). Some clones in this sample may be carry-over from other donors' samples. Sequencing input: adjacent normal tissue. The chain combines TRBV19 with TRBJ2-7; D possibly uses TRBD1 or TRBD2 (5 bases each). The CDR3 region has the DNA TGTGCCAGTAGTCTGCCGGGGCTAGGAGTCTACGAGCAGTACTTC. Amino acids: CASSLPGLGVYEQYF.